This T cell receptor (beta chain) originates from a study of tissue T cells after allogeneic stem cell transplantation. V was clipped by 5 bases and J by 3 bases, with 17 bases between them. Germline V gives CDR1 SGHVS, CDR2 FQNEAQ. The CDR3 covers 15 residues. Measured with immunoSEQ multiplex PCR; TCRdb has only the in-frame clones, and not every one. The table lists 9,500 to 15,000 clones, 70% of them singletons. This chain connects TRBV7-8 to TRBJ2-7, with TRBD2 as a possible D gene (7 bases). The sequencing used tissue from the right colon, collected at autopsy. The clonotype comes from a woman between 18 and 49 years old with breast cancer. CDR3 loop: CASSPGVGGVYEQYF. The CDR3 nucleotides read TGTGCCAGCAGCCCCGGGGTAGGGGGGGTCTACGAGCAGTACTTC.